This TCR beta chain comes out of a study of T cell changes during pregnancy in multiple sclerosis. Sequencing used immunoSEQ multiplex PCR; TCRdb keeps in-frame clones, though not all of them. The table shows tens of thousands of clones, with roughly 96% occurring only once. Trimming pared 2 bases from V and 0 bases from J, leaving 6 bases between. The CDR3 is 14 amino acids. The V gene's germline CDR1 is SGHAT and CDR2 FQNNGV. The TCR originated in a female donor with multiple sclerosis, enrolled in a pregnancy study. The chain links TRBV11-2 to TRBJ2-3, with D hard to call. Sample: CD8+ T cells from peripheral blood mononuclear cells, taken after pregnancy. The chain's CDR3 is CASSLYTSTDTQYF. DNA for the CDR3: TGTGCCAGCAGCTTATACACCAGCACAGATACGCAGTATTTT.